This TCR beta chain was identified during a study of T cell changes during pregnancy in multiple sclerosis. Assay used: immunoSEQ multiplex PCR; TCRdb lists only in-frame clones, some missing. The table has approximately 63,000 clones, 90% to 95% seen once. The CDR3 runs 16 residues. CDR1 and CDR2 from the germline V gene are LGHNA and YSLEER. V was pared by 2 bases and J by 4 bases, with 14 bases between. J is TRBJ1-4 and V is TRBV4-3, with a weak D call TRBD1 (6 bases). This clonotype was obtained from a female donor in good health, enrolled as a control in a pregnancy study. Material: peripheral blood, obtained after pregnancy. CDR3 loop: CASSQYAGQSNEKLFF. The DNA of the CDR3 is TGCGCCAGCAGCCAATACGCCGGACAGAGTAATGAAAAACTGTTTTTT.